This entry features one T cell receptor beta chain sequence. The antigen is not known. This sample is drawn from a study of T-cell memory formation after mild COVID-19. For the study at large: For the most part, TCR clusters were specific to one donor.

Study observations and caveats: Later expanders leaned CD4+, whereas day 15 to 85 contracting clones were balanced CD4/CD8.

TCR alpha and TCR beta cDNA libraries carrying sample barcodes and UMIs came from 5'RACE with constant-segment primers. TCRdb passed the 5' RACE reads through MiXCR, listing each CDR3 protein once. This sample has a few hundred thousand distinct CDR3 sequences, with 28% found just once. The sequenced sample consisted of PBMCs or a T cell subset sorted from them (not recorded which). This clonotype was sampled from an adult woman who had mild COVID-19 (a few samples of this study predate the infection). Cell type and time point are not known.

The CDR3 sequence is CASSPSGTGSQPQHF. As DNA, the CDR3 is TGTGCCAGCAGTCCTAGTGGGACAGGGAGCCAGCCCCAGCATTTT. The rearrangement joins TRBV12-3 or TRBV12-4 to TRBJ1-5, with 9 bases fitting TRBD1. The CDR3 length is 15 residues. The V gene end was trimmed by 5 bases and the J gene end by 7 bases; junction bases not matched to a gene: 9.